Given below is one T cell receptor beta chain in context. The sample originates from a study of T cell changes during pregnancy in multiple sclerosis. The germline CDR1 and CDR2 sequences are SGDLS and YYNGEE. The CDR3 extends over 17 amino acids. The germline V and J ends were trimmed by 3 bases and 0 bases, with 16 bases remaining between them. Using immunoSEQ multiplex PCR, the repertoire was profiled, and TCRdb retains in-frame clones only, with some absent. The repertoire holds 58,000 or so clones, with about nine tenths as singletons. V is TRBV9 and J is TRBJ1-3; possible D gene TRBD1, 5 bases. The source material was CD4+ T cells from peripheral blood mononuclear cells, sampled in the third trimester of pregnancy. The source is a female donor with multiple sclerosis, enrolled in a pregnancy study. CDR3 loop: CASSAPLDSASGNTIYF. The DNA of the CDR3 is TGTGCCAGCAGCGCCCCCCTAGACAGCGCCTCTGGAAACACCATATATTTT. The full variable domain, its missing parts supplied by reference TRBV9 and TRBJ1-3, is DSGVTQTPKHLITATGQRVTLRCSPRSGDLSVYWYQQSLDQGLQFLIQYYNGEERAKGNILERFSAQQFPDLHSELNLSSLELGDSALYFCASSAPLDSASGNTIYFGEGSWLTVV.